This TCR beta chain was recovered during a study of human thymus T cells. Study-level findings and limits: Unrelated individuals reportedly shared highly overlapping thymic TCR repertoires.

Thymus was obtained from resections taken during corrective heart surgery. V lost 6 bases and J lost 8, with 29 bases in between. CDR1 and CDR2 from the germline V gene are SGHAT and FQNNGV. The CDR3 covers 18 residues. Using immunoSEQ multiplex PCR, the repertoire was profiled, and TCRdb retains in-frame clones only, with some absent. Here the sample spans some 120,000 clones, about 95% being singletons. With regard to this clone: The antigen is undetermined.

Sequenced: thymus tissue. The sequence derives from a boy younger than two with a congenital heart defect but otherwise immunologically healthy. The chain has TRBV11-2 and TRBJ2-1; the D gene is possibly TRBD2 (6 bases). The CDR3 loop reads CASRSYPEGGGGKDEQFF. The CDR3 DNA reads as TGTGCCAGCAGATCATACCCGGAGGGTGGGGGTGGTAAGGATGAGCAGTTCTTC.